This T cell receptor beta chain is drawn from a study of CD8 T cells in Susac syndrome. Trimming stripped 3 bases from V and 4 bases from J, with 9 bases between. The length of the CDR3 is 14 residues. In germline, CDR1 is LGHDT, CDR2 YNNKEL (reference sequence). Reverse transcription of roughly 0.45 to 1 ug RNA was performed with random hexamers. An immunoSEQ multiplex PCR generated amplified TCR beta CDR3 products spanning 54 Vbeta and 13 Jbeta. MiXCR, applied by TCRdb to the immunoSEQ multiplex PCR reads, yields one record per CDR3 protein. The table has approximately 230,000 distinct CDR3 sequences, 80% to 95% seen once.

The chain uses TRBV3-1 and TRBJ2-2; no definite D call. The sample consisted of CD4+ T cells from PBMCs. This TCR was recovered from a human donor with multiple sclerosis. CDR3 protein: CASSHLSGTGELFF. In nucleotides, the CDR3 is TGTGCCAGCAGCCATCTGTCGGGCACCGGGGAGCTGTTTTTT. Complete variable domain (other parts from reference TRBV3-1 and TRBJ2-2): DTAVSQTPKYLVTQMGNDKSIKCEQNLGHDTMYWYKQDSKKFLKIMFSYNNKELIINETVPNRFSPKSPDKAHLNLHINSLELGDSAVYFCASSHLSGTGELFFGEGSRLTVL.